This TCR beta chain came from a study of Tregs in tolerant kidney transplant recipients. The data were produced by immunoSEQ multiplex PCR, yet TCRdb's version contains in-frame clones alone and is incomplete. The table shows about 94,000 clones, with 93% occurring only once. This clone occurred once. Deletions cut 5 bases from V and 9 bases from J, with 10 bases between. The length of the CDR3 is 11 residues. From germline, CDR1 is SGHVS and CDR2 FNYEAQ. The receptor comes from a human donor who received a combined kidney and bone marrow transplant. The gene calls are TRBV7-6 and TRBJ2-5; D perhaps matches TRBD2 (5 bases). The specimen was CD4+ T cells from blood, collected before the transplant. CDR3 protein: CASSRTGAQYF. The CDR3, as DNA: TGTGCCAGCAGCCGGACTGGTGCCCAGTACTTC.